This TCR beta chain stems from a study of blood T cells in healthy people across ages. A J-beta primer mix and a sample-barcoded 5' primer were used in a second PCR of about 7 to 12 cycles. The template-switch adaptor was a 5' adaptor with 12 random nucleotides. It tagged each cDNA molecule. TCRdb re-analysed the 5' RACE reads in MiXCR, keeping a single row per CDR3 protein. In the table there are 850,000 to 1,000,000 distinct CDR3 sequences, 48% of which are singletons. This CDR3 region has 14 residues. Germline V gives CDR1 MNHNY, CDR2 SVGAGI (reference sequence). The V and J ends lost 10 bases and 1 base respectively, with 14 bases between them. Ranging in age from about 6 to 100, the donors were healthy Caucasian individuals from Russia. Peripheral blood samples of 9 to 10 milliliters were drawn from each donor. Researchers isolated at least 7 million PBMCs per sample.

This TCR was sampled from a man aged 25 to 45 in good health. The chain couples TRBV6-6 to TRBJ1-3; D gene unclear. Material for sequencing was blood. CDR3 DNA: TGTGCCACAGCGCAGGCCGGGTCTGGAAACACCATATATTTT. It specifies CATAQAGSGNTIYF.